A selection of T cell receptor beta chains follows, all from one sample in a study of blood T cell repertoires in COVID-19. The table came from immunoSEQ multiplex PCR; TCRdb's copy has only in-frame clones and leaves some out. The table includes some 400,000 clones, approximately 90% detected once. Sequencing was done on a sample of PBMCs or T cells enriched from blood (not recorded which). The receptors come from a young man who had recovered from COVID-19. Each CDR3 is given with its conserved first and last residue. Fields, in order: D gene, clone size, V gene, J gene, CDR3 protein, CDR3 DNA. D genes are given only for firm matches. Clone size is stated in some rows and not others, as once, few, many or a class when expanded.

d_gene: -
abundance: -
v_gene: TRBV5-4
j_gene: TRBJ1-2
CDR3aa: CASSLGSVYGYTF
CDR3nt: TGTGCCAGCAGCTTGGGTTCGGTGTATGGCTACACCTTC

d_gene: -
abundance: -
v_gene: TRBV11-2
j_gene: TRBJ2-3
CDR3aa: CASSLVEDTQYF
CDR3nt: TGTGCCAGCAGCTTAGTAGAGGATACGCAGTATTTT

d_gene: -
abundance: -
v_gene: TRBV4-1
j_gene: TRBJ1-3
CDR3aa: CASSQADRESGNTIYF
CDR3nt: TGCGCCAGCAGCCAAGCAGACAGAGAATCTGGAAACACCATATATTTT

d_gene: -
abundance: -
v_gene: TRBV18
j_gene: TRBJ1-4
CDR3aa: CASSLTGKATNEKLFF
CDR3nt: TGTGCCAGCTCACTTACGGGGAAAGCAACTAATGAAAAACTGTTTTTT

d_gene: -
abundance: -
v_gene: TRBV5-1
j_gene: TRBJ1-6
CDR3aa: CASSPDGNSPLHF
CDR3nt: TGCGCCAGCAGCCCCGACGGGAATTCACCCCTCCACTTT

d_gene: -
abundance: -
v_gene: TRBV2
j_gene: TRBJ1-4
CDR3aa: CASSGGPRVEKLFF
CDR3nt: TGTGCCAGCAGCGGAGGACCGAGGGTTGAAAAACTGTTTTTT

d_gene: TRBD2
abundance: -
v_gene: TRBV6-5
j_gene: TRBJ2-7
CDR3aa: CASSYSILADSYEQYF
CDR3nt: TGTGCCAGCAGTTACTCGATCCTAGCGGACTCCTACGAGCAGTACTTC

d_gene: -
abundance: -
v_gene: TRBV12-3/TRBV12-4
j_gene: TRBJ1-2
CDR3aa: CASRRDTYYGYTF
CDR3nt: TGTGCCAGCAGAAGGGACACCTACTATGGCTACACCTTC

d_gene: TRBD1
abundance: once
v_gene: TRBV5-1
j_gene: TRBJ2-5
CDR3aa: CASSSTPGGAEETQYF
CDR3nt: TGCGCCAGCAGCTCGACCCCAGGGGGCGCGGAGGAGACCCAGTACTTC

d_gene: -
abundance: -
v_gene: TRBV28
j_gene: TRBJ2-7
CDR3aa: CASKGGDGSSYEQYF
CDR3nt: TGTGCCAGCAAAGGGGGGGACGGGAGCTCCTACGAGCAGTACTTC

d_gene: TRBD1
abundance: -
v_gene: TRBV18
j_gene: TRBJ1-5
CDR3aa: CASSSGQGGNQPQHF
CDR3nt: TGTGCCAGCTCATCGGGACAGGGAGGCAATCAGCCCCAGCATTTT

d_gene: TRBD2
abundance: -
v_gene: TRBV3-1/TRBV3-2
j_gene: TRBJ2-7
CDR3aa: CASSRTSGTYEQYF
CDR3nt: TGTGCCAGCAGCCGGACTAGCGGGACCTACGAGCAGTACTTC

d_gene: -
abundance: -
v_gene: TRBV21-1
j_gene: TRBJ2-2
CDR3aa: CASSISVLKRNTGELFF
CDR3nt: TGTGCCAGCAGCATTTCCGTTTTAAAGAGGAACACCGGGGAGCTGTTTTTT

d_gene: -
abundance: -
v_gene: TRBV28
j_gene: TRBJ1-1
CDR3aa: CASITRRGEAARNTEAFF
CDR3nt: TGTGCCAGCATCACGAGGCGAGGAGAGGCGGCCAGGAACACTGAAGCTTTCTTT

d_gene: -
abundance: -
v_gene: TRBV30
j_gene: TRBJ1-5
CDR3aa: CAWTAGLQGQPQHF
CDR3nt: TGTGCCTGGACCGCAGGGCTTCAGGGACAGCCCCAGCATTTT

d_gene: -
abundance: -
v_gene: TRBV18
j_gene: TRBJ2-7
CDR3aa: CASSYRASYEQYF
CDR3nt: TGTGCCAGCTCGTACAGGGCCTCCTACGAGCAGTACTTC

d_gene: TRBD1
abundance: -
v_gene: TRBV18
j_gene: TRBJ1-1
CDR3aa: CASSLTTGGTSTEAFF
CDR3nt: TGTGCCAGCTCACTAACTACAGGGGGGACGAGCACTGAAGCTTTCTTT

d_gene: -
abundance: -
v_gene: TRBV15
j_gene: TRBJ2-2
CDR3aa: CATSTGQNTGELFF
CDR3nt: TGTGCCACCAGCACGGGACAGAACACCGGGGAGCTGTTTTTT

d_gene: -
abundance: -
v_gene: TRBV3-1/TRBV3-2
j_gene: TRBJ1-1
CDR3aa: CASTPGGRGTEAFF
CDR3nt: TGTGCCAGCACACCGGGGGGGCGCGGGACTGAAGCTTTCTTT

d_gene: TRBD2
abundance: -
v_gene: TRBV19
j_gene: TRBJ2-2
CDR3aa: CASSKPGLDKNTGELFF
CDR3nt: TGTGCCAGTAGTAAACCGGGACTAGATAAAAACACCGGGGAGCTGTTTTTT

d_gene: TRBD1
abundance: -
v_gene: TRBV27
j_gene: TRBJ1-1
CDR3aa: CASSLSGTAVNTEAFF
CDR3nt: TGTGCCAGCAGTTTATCGGGGACAGCTGTGAACACTGAAGCTTTCTTT

d_gene: TRBD2
abundance: -
v_gene: TRBV12-5
j_gene: TRBJ2-7
CDR3aa: CASGWGGSYEQYF
CDR3nt: TGTGCTAGTGGTTGGGGGGGGAGCTACGAGCAGTACTTC

d_gene: TRBD1
abundance: -
v_gene: TRBV6-5
j_gene: TRBJ1-1
CDR3aa: CASSIGQGATEAFF
CDR3nt: TGTGCCAGCAGTATTGGACAGGGGGCCACTGAAGCTTTCTTT

d_gene: TRBD1
abundance: -
v_gene: TRBV28
j_gene: TRBJ2-1
CDR3aa: CASTPGQRFPNEQFF
CDR3nt: TGTGCCAGCACCCCGGGACAGCGGTTCCCCAATGAGCAGTTCTTC

d_gene: TRBD1
abundance: -
v_gene: TRBV11-1
j_gene: TRBJ1-2
CDR3aa: CASSSTDRGPYGYTF
CDR3nt: TGTGCCAGCAGCTCTACGGACAGGGGTCCCTATGGCTACACCTTC

d_gene: -
abundance: -
v_gene: TRBV10-1
j_gene: TRBJ1-5
CDR3aa: CASNPRDAGNQPQHF
CDR3nt: TGCGCCAGCAATCCCAGGGATGCGGGGAATCAGCCCCAGCATTTT

d_gene: -
abundance: -
v_gene: TRBV30
j_gene: TRBJ1-2
CDR3aa: CACTQGDGYTF
CDR3nt: TGTGCCTGCACACAGGGTGACGGCTACACCTTC

d_gene: TRBD1
abundance: -
v_gene: TRBV6-5
j_gene: TRBJ1-1
CDR3aa: CASSSRDREAFF
CDR3nt: TGTGCCAGCAGTTCCCGGGACAGGGAAGCTTTCTTT

d_gene: -
abundance: -
v_gene: TRBV24-1
j_gene: TRBJ2-1
CDR3aa: CATSDLAGSSYNEQFF
CDR3nt: TGTGCCACCAGTGATTTGGCCGGGAGCTCCTACAATGAGCAGTTCTTC

d_gene: TRBD2
abundance: -
v_gene: TRBV28
j_gene: TRBJ2-1
CDR3aa: CASSPGTSGRAFRYNEQFF
CDR3nt: TGTGCCAGCAGTCCCGGGACTAGCGGGAGGGCCTTTCGATACAATGAGCAGTTCTTC

d_gene: -
abundance: -
v_gene: TRBV12-3/TRBV12-4
j_gene: TRBJ1-2
CDR3aa: CASSRTNNYGYTF
CDR3nt: TGTGCCAGCAGTCGGACAAATAACTATGGCTACACCTTC

d_gene: TRBD2
abundance: -
v_gene: TRBV9
j_gene: TRBJ2-3
CDR3aa: CASSVGAGGPSDTQYF
CDR3nt: TGTGCCAGCAGCGTAGGGGCGGGAGGGCCTAGCGATACGCAGTATTTT

d_gene: -
abundance: -
v_gene: TRBV6-5
j_gene: TRBJ1-1
CDR3aa: CATLPGEWTEAFF
CDR3nt: TGTGCCACCTTACCGGGGGAGTGGACTGAAGCTTTCTTT

d_gene: TRBD1
abundance: -
v_gene: TRBV28
j_gene: TRBJ2-1
CDR3aa: CASSPVIHSGQGSYNEQFF
CDR3nt: TGTGCCAGCAGCCCTGTAATTCACTCGGGACAGGGCTCCTACAATGAGCAGTTCTTC

d_gene: -
abundance: -
v_gene: TRBV27
j_gene: TRBJ1-1
CDR3aa: CASISRSDRLNTEAFF
CDR3nt: TGTGCCAGCATTTCCCGGTCCGACAGATTGAACACTGAAGCTTTCTTT

d_gene: TRBD2
abundance: -
v_gene: TRBV5-4
j_gene: TRBJ2-3
CDR3aa: CASSLMGRGGTDTQYF
CDR3nt: TGTGCCAGCAGCTTGATGGGGCGGGGGGGCACAGATACGCAGTATTTT

d_gene: -
abundance: -
v_gene: TRBV12-3/TRBV12-4
j_gene: TRBJ2-3
CDR3aa: CATTGTSTDTQYF
CDR3nt: TGTGCCACAACCGGGACTAGCACAGATACGCAGTATTTT

d_gene: -
abundance: -
v_gene: TRBV2
j_gene: TRBJ1-3
CDR3aa: CASRLRGSGNTIYF
CDR3nt: TGTGCCAGCAGGCTCAGAGGCTCTGGAAACACCATATATTTT

d_gene: -
abundance: few
v_gene: TRBV30
j_gene: TRBJ2-5
CDR3aa: CAWSRDQETQYF
CDR3nt: TGTGCCTGGAGTCGAGACCAAGAGACCCAGTACTTC

d_gene: -
abundance: -
v_gene: TRBV19
j_gene: TRBJ1-1
CDR3aa: CASSLGGGTEAFF
CDR3nt: TGTGCCAGTAGTCTCGGGGGTGGCACTGAAGCTTTCTTT

d_gene: TRBD1
abundance: -
v_gene: TRBV5-4
j_gene: TRBJ2-7
CDR3aa: CASSHYTGGLGEQYF
CDR3nt: TGTGCCAGCAGCCATTACACAGGGGGCCTTGGAGAGCAGTACTTC

d_gene: -
abundance: once
v_gene: TRBV10-3
j_gene: TRBJ2-7
CDR3aa: CAISESSGSYEQYF
CDR3nt: TGTGCCATCAGTGAGTCAAGCGGGTCCTACGAGCAGTACTTC

d_gene: -
abundance: -
v_gene: TRBV6-6
j_gene: TRBJ1-5
CDR3aa: CATTLRGSGNQPQHF
CDR3nt: TGTGCCACCACTCTCCGGGGGTCCGGCAATCAGCCCCAGCATTTT

d_gene: -
abundance: -
v_gene: TRBV24-1
j_gene: TRBJ2-1
CDR3aa: CATSENGEQFF
CDR3nt: TGTGCCACCAGTGAGAACGGTGAGCAGTTCTTC

d_gene: -
abundance: -
v_gene: TRBV5-1
j_gene: TRBJ1-2
CDR3aa: CASSPEGPGEGYGYTF
CDR3nt: TGCGCCAGCAGCCCGGAGGGGCCCGGGGAAGGCTATGGCTACACCTTC

d_gene: TRBD2
abundance: -
v_gene: TRBV7-2
j_gene: TRBJ2-3
CDR3aa: CASSSTAGGQSQYF
CDR3nt: TGTGCCAGCAGTTCCACTGCGGGAGGTCAATCGCAGTATTTT

d_gene: TRBD2
abundance: once
v_gene: TRBV5-1
j_gene: TRBJ2-2
CDR3aa: CASSRGDTGELFF
CDR3nt: TGCGCCAGCTCTCGGGGGGACACCGGGGAGCTGTTTTTT

d_gene: -
abundance: -
v_gene: TRBV7-6
j_gene: TRBJ2-7
CDR3aa: CASSLGPGAYEQYF
CDR3nt: TGTGCCAGCAGCTTGGGCCCGGGGGCCTACGAGCAGTACTTC

d_gene: -
abundance: once
v_gene: TRBV5-1
j_gene: TRBJ2-7
CDR3aa: CASSPGDGSYEQYF
CDR3nt: TGCGCCAGCAGCCCGGGGGACGGGAGCTACGAGCAGTACTTC

d_gene: -
abundance: -
v_gene: TRBV6-6
j_gene: TRBJ1-4
CDR3aa: CASSRQFRPTNEKLFF
CDR3nt: TGTGCCAGCAGTCGACAGTTCCGCCCAACTAATGAAAAACTGTTTTTT

d_gene: TRBD2
abundance: -
v_gene: TRBV6-5
j_gene: TRBJ2-7
CDR3aa: CASSSTSGRGYEQYF
CDR3nt: TGTGCCAGCAGTTCGACTAGCGGGAGGGGATACGAGCAGTACTTC

d_gene: TRBD2
abundance: -
v_gene: TRBV7-9
j_gene: TRBJ2-2
CDR3aa: CASSPYSTGGYTGELFF
CDR3nt: TGTGCCAGCAGCCCCTATTCTACGGGAGGGTACACCGGGGAGCTGTTTTTT